What follows are 21 T cell receptor beta chains derived from one specimen sequenced in a study of blood T cells in healthy people across ages. A second PCR of roughly 7 to 11 cycles used a sample-barcoded 5' primer and a J-beta primer mix. TCRdb itself ran the 5' RACE reads through MiXCR, one entry per CDR3 protein. The sample yields about 620,000 distinct CDR3 sequences, more than 45% seen once. The material sequenced was blood. Source of these receptors: an elderly woman in good health.

This clonotype was picked up a small number of times. V gene TRBV12-3 or TRBV12-4 combines with J gene TRBJ1-1, with 9 positions matching TRBD1. CDR3 length: 14 amino acids. J gave up 4 bases and V 7 bases, and 7 bases lay outside the gene matches. CDR3 nucleotides: TGTGCCAGCAAGGGACAGGGCCGGGGCACTGAAGCTTTCTTT. As protein: CASKGQGRGTEAFF.

This rearrangement joins TRBV7-9 to TRBJ2-3, with TRBD2 matching over 12 bases. This CDR3 spans 16 amino acids. CDR1 and CDR2 (germline): SEHNR, FQNEAQ (reference sequence). The V gene end was trimmed by 6 bases and the J gene end by 2 bases; junction bases not matched to a gene: 6. The CDR3 loop is CASRPTSGGFTDTQYF. The CDR3 DNA reads TGTGCCAGCAGACCGACTAGCGGGGGATTCACAGATACGCAGTATTTT.

This clonotype was counted at least ten times. The chain carries TRBV5-1 and TRBJ2-1; maybe TRBD2 (5 bases). This CDR3 has 14 amino acids. Germline CDR1 is SGHRS and CDR2 is YFSETQ. Trimming took 5 bases from V and 6 from J, leaving 15 bases between them. This CDR3 reads CASSPNRDANEQFF. The CDR3 bases are TGCGCCAGCAGTCCGAACCGGGATGCCAATGAGCAGTTCTTC.

A word on this clonotype: The junction departs from germline at one end; a sequencing error may be responsible. The chain recombines TRBV20-1 with TRBJ2-5, with 7 bases that match TRBD1. Germline CDR1 reads DFQATT; CDR2 reads SNEGSKA (reference sequence). The CDR3 totals 14 residues. CDR3 region: CGARETGRTETRYF. CDR3 nucleotides: TGCGGTGCTAGAGAGACAGGGCGGACTGAGACCCGGTACTTC.

Many counts were recorded for this clonotype. The V gene is TRBV6-1, the J gene TRBJ2-1; D not resolved. The CDR3 covers 16 residues. Germline CDR1 and CDR2: MNHNS and SASEGT. V was cut by 6 bases and J by 0 bases, with 15 bases left in between. CDR3 sequence reads: CASSDKFIDSYNEQFF. The CDR3 DNA follows: TGTGCCAGCAGCGACAAGTTCATTGACTCCTACAATGAGCAGTTCTTC.

This clonotype has at least ten counts. The V and J genes are TRBV7-2 and TRBJ2-5; 9 bases are shared with TRBD2. The CDR3 extends over 14 amino acids. V gave up 4 bases and J gave up 3 bases; unmatched junction bases: 3. The germline CDR1 and CDR2 sequences are SGHTA and FQGNSA. The CDR3 loop is CASSWTSVEETQYF. The CDR3 DNA reads as TGTGCCAGCAGCTGGACTAGCGTAGAAGAGACCCAGTACTTC.

The rearrangement uses TRBV20-1 and TRBJ2-7; D might be TRBD2 (5 bases). Trimming stripped 3 bases from V and 7 bases from J, with 7 bases between. Germline V gene lookup returns CDR1 DFQATT and CDR2 SNEGSKA (reference sequence). The length of the CDR3 is 10 residues. CDR3 protein: CSASEREQYF. As DNA, the CDR3 is TGCAGTGCTAGCGAGCGGGAGCAGTACTTC.

In DNA, the CDR3 is TGTGCCAGCAGCGCCCGACGGGAGAGCTCCTACAATGAGCAGTTCTTC. Translated, it gives CASSARRESSYNEQFF. V is TRBV9 and J is TRBJ2-1, with a weak D call TRBD2 (6 bases). The CDR3 contains 16 residues. Trimming cost V 3 bases and J 0 bases, with 13 bases left between them. Germline CDR1 and CDR2: SGDLS and YYNGEE.

This rearrangement joins TRBV27 to TRBJ1-2, with D hard to call. The germline V and J ends were trimmed by 6 bases and 3 bases, with 14 bases remaining between them. CDR3 length: 14 amino acids. Germline CDR1 reads MNHEY; CDR2 reads SMNVEV (reference sequence). CDR3 sequence (DNA): TGTGCCAGCAGACAATTGGGGAAGGACTATGGCTACACCTTC. Encoded protein: CASRQLGKDYGYTF.

This clonotype has at least ten counts. This chain links TRBV7-2 with TRBJ2-3, with TRBD2 matching over 13 bases. Germline CDR1 and CDR2: SGHTA and FQGNSA. J lost 4 bases, V lost 5 bases, and 3 bases had no gene match. The CDR3 is made up of 15 amino acids. The CDR3: CASSPGLAGADTQYF. In DNA, the CDR3 is TGTGCCAGCAGCCCCGGACTAGCGGGAGCAGATACGCAGTATTTT.

The chain joins TRBV30 to TRBJ1-5, with no clear D. With 3 bases removed from V and 10 bases from J, the gap between germline ends came to 16 bases. The length of the CDR3 is 13 residues. The V gene's germline CDR1 is GTSNPN and CDR2 SVGIG (reference sequence). The CDR3 region has the DNA TGTGCCTGGAGCGCCCGGACCCTAGGCCCCCAGCATTTT. It translates to CAWSARTLGPQHF.

The genes are TRBV29-1 and TRBJ2-3; D might be TRBD2 (5 bases). Germline CDR1 reads SQVTM; CDR2 reads ANQGSEA. The CDR3 has 11 amino acids. Trimming cost V 7 bases and J 10 bases, with 15 bases left between them. In nucleotides, the CDR3 is TGCAGCGGCCTACGGGATGATCCGCAGTATTTT. Protein: CSGLRDDPQYF.

The chain employs TRBV4-1 and TRBJ2-7, with TRBD1 matching over 7 bases. J was trimmed by 4 bases and V by 5 bases; bases with no gene match: 5. CDR3 length equals 13 residues. CDR1 and CDR2 (germline): MGHRA, YSYEKL. The CDR3 nucleotides read TGCGCCAGCAGCAAGGGACAGACTTACGAGCAGTACTTC. Residues: CASSKGQTYEQYF.

The CDR3 spells CSVVFKDGYTF. For the CDR3, the DNA is TGCAGCGTTGTATTTAAGGATGGCTACACCTTC. The chain is built from TRBV29-1 and TRBJ1-2; D gene uncertain. Germline CDR1 SQVTM, CDR2 ANQGSEA. The CDR3 extends over 11 amino acids. Trimming stripped 4 bases from V and 6 bases from J, with 9 bases between.

The table lists this clonotype with many counts. V usage is TRBV21-1 and J usage is TRBJ2-7; whether TRBD1, the table's D call, matches the DNA was not checked. TRBV21-1 is classified as a pseudogene. The CDR3 length is 15 residues. CDR3 region: CASSPPRDGNYEQYF. For the CDR3, the DNA is TGTGCCAGCAGCCCCCCTAGGGACGGAAACTACGAGCAGTACTTC.

Turning to this clonotype: Since a much larger clone is just one base distant, this may be a read error. The chain couples TRBV20-1 to TRBJ2-7, with 9 nucleotides matching TRBD2. Germline values: CDR1 DFQATT, CDR2 SNEGSKA (reference sequence). V gave up 5 bases and J gave up 7 bases; unmatched junction bases: 12. The CDR3 spans 14 residues. The CDR3: CSAPSGTSSLEQYF. In DNA form, the CDR3 reads TGCAGTGCTCCTTCCGGGACTAGCAGCCTTGAGCAGTACTTC.

The chain combines TRBV20-1 with TRBJ2-7; TRBD2 matches 9 bases. The germline V gene encodes CDR1 DFQATT and CDR2 SNEGSKA (reference sequence). The CDR3 covers 14 residues. With 0 bases clipped from V and 3 bases from J, the junction kept 3 bases outside the gene matches. The CDR3 coding sequence is TGCAGTGCTAGAGAACGACTAGCGGTCTACGAGCAGTACTTC. It specifies CSARERLAVYEQYF.

In its sample, this clonotype was seen many times. The gene calls are TRBV29-1 and TRBJ2-1; 7 positions agree with TRBD1. The CDR3 loop spans 16 amino acids. From germline, CDR1 is SQVTM and CDR2 ANQGSEA. The V gene end was trimmed by 2 bases and the J gene end by 11 bases; junction bases not matched to a gene: 18. CDR3 region: CSVESVPQGWSGKQFF. The DNA for the CDR3 is TGCAGCGTTGAATCGGTCCCACAGGGGTGGAGCGGTAAGCAGTTCTTC.

The CDR3 DNA sequence: TGTGCCAGCAGTTCCCAGCGGGGGTTCGGTGAGCAGTTCTTC. This codes for CASSSQRGFGEQFF. The chain links TRBV6-5 to TRBJ2-1; 8 bases are shared with TRBD2. CDR1 is MNHEY, CDR2 SVGAGI, per germline. This CDR3 is 14 amino acids long. With V trimmed by 4 bases and J by 9 bases, 8 bases remained unmatched.

The chain couples TRBV24-1 to TRBJ1-2; the D is unclear. CDR1 is KGHDR and CDR2 is SFDVKD in the germline V gene. The CDR3 extends over 13 amino acids. Between the trimmed V and J ends, which lost 1 base and 8 bases, there was a span of 10 bases. CDR3 bases: TGTGCCACCAGTGATTTAGAAAGGGAAGGCTACACCTTC. Amino acid sequence: CATSDLEREGYTF.

The chain combines TRBV25-1 with TRBJ1-6; D uncertain. V lost 3 bases to trimming and J lost 0 bases, with 9 bases between them. The CDR3 runs to 16 residues. Looked up from germline, CDR1 is MGHDK and CDR2 is SYGVNS. Here the CDR3 reads CASSDGRSSYNSPLHF. CDR3 nucleotide sequence: TGTGCCAGCAGTGATGGTCGGAGCTCCTATAATTCACCCCTCCACTTT.